Shown below are 7 T cell receptor beta chains from a single sample sequenced in a study of technical replicates of blood from several donors. Only in-frame clones appear in the TCRdb table, and some are missing; sequencing was by immunoSEQ multiplex PCR. Of more than 60,000 clones in the sample, over 90% are singletons; the top ten hold approximately 0.26%. The sequencing input was T cells isolated from PBMCs. These receptors originate from a human donor in good health.

The chain joins TRBV18 to TRBJ2-3, with D possibly TRBD2 on 6 matching bases. With 2 bases removed from V and 4 bases from J, the gap between germline ends came to 13 bases. Per germline, CDR1 KGHSH and CDR2 LQKENI. This CDR3 is built from 15 residues. CDR3 nucleotide sequence: TGTGCCAGCTCACCAACGGCGGGAAGGGCAGATACGCAGTATTTT. Protein: CASSPTAGRADTQYF.

The V call is TRBV7-9, the J call TRBJ1-1; 7 bases are shared with TRBD1. The CDR3 is 13 residues long. The V segment lost 5 bases and the J segment 4 bases; nucleotides outside the gene matches: 4. The germline V gene has CDR1 SEHNR and CDR2 FQNEAQ (reference sequence). The CDR3 bases are TGTGCCAGCAGCGCCAGGGGGACCACTGAAGCTTTCTTT. It encodes CASSARGTTEAFF.

This clone was found once. The V and J genes are TRBV7-9 and TRBJ1-1; the D gene is possibly TRBD1 (6 bases). V lost 3 bases to trimming and J lost 5 bases, with 13 bases between them. This CDR3 is built from 14 residues. In germline, CDR1 is SEHNR, CDR2 FQNEAQ (reference sequence). The CDR3 region has the DNA TGTGCCAGCAGCTTTACACAGGGCGGGACTGAAGCTTTCTTT. This gives the protein CASSFTQGGTEAFF.

Notes on this clone: One end of the junction varies from germline; a read error may be responsible. The chain joins TRBV11-3 to TRBJ1-2; weak D call: TRBD1 (5 bases). Per germline, CDR1 SGHNT and CDR2 YENEEA. The CDR3 sequence is 14 residues long. The CDR3 DNA reads TGTGCCAGCAGTTTAGAGGGGCGATCTTACGGCTACACCTTC. It translates to CASSLEGRSYGYTF.

The V and J genes are TRBV15 and TRBJ2-3, with D unclear. Germline CDR1 is LNHNV and CDR2 is YYDKDF (reference sequence). This CDR3 contains 14 residues. Trimming removed 3 bases at V and 0 bases at J, with 7 bases between. The CDR3 is CATSSEPSTDTQYF. CDR3 bases: TGTGCCACCAGCAGCGAGCCTAGCACAGATACGCAGTATTTT.

This clone occurred once. The chain recombines TRBV14 with TRBJ2-7; maybe TRBD1 (6 bases). Trimming shortened V by 1 base and J by 2 bases, and 12 bases separated the two germline ends. Germline V gene data show CDR1 as SGHDN and CDR2 as FVKESK. This CDR3 comprises 15 residues. CDR3 loop: CASSQGGGATYEQYF. The CDR3 nucleotides read TGTGCCAGCAGCCAAGGAGGGGGAGCAACCTACGAGCAGTACTTC.

V gene TRBV19 combines with J gene TRBJ2-5; TRBD1 matches at 9 bases. Germline CDR1 LNHDA, CDR2 SQIVND (reference sequence). CDR3 length: 16 amino acids. The ends lost 0 bases at V and 4 bases at J; junction bases unmatched: 6. The CDR3 region has the DNA TGTGCCAGTAGTATAGAACTCGGGACAGGGCTAGAGACCCAGTACTTC. It codes for CASSIELGTGLETQYF.